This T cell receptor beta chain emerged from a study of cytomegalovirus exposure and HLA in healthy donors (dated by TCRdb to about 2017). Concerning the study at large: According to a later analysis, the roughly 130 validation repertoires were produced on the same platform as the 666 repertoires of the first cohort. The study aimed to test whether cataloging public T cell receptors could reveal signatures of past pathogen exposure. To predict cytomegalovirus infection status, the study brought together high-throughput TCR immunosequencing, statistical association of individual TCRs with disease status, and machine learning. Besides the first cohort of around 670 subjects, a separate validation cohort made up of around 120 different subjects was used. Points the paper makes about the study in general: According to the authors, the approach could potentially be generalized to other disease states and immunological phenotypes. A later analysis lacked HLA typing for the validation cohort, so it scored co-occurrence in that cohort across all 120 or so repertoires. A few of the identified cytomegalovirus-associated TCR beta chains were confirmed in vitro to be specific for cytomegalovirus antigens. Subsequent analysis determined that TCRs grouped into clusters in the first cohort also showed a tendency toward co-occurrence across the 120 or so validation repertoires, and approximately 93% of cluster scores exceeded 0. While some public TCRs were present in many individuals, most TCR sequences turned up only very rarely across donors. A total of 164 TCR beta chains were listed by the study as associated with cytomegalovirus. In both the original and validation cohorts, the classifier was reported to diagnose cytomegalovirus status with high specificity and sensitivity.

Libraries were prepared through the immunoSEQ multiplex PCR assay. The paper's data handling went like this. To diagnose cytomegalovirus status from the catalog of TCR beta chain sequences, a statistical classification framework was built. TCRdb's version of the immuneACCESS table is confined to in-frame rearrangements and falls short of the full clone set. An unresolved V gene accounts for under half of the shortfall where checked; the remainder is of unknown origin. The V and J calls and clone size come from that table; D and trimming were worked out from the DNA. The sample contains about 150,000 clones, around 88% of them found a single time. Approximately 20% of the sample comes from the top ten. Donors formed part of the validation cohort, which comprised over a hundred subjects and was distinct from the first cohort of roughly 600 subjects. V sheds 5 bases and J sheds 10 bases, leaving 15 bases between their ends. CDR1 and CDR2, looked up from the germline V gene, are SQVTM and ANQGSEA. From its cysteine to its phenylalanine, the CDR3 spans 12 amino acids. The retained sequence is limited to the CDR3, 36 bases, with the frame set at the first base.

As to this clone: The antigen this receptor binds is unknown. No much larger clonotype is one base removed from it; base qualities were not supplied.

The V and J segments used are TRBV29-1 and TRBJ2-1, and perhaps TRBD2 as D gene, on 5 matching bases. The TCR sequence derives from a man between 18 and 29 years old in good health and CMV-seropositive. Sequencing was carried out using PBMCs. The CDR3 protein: CSVPAPPGEQFF. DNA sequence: TGCAGCGTTCCCGCTCCTCCGGGGGAGCAGTTCTTC.